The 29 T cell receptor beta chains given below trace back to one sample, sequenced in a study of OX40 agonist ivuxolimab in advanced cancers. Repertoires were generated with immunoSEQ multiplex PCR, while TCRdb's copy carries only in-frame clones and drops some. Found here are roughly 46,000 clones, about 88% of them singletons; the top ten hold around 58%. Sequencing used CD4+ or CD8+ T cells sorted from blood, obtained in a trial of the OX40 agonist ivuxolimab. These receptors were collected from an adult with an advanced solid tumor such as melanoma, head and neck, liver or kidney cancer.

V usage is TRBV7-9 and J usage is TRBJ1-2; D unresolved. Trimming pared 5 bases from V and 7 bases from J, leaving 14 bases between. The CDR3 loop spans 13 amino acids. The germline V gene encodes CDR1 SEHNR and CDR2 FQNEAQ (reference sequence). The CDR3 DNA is TGTGCCAGCAGCCCCTTTGACCGTTTTGGCTACACCTTC. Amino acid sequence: CASSPFDRFGYTF.

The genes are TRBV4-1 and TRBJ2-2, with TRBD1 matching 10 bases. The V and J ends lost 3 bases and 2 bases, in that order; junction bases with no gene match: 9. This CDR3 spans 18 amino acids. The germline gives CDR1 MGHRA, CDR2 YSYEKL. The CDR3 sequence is CASSHAATGGVNTGELFF. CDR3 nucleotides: TGCGCCAGCAGCCATGCCGCGACAGGGGGCGTAAACACCGGGGAGCTGTTTTTT.

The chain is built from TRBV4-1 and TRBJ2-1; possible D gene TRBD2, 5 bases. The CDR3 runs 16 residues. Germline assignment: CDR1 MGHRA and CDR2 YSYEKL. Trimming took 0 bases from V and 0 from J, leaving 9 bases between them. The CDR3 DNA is TGCGCCAGCAGCCAAGATCTGGGGAGCTCCTACAATGAGCAGTTCTTC. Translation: CASSQDLGSSYNEQFF.

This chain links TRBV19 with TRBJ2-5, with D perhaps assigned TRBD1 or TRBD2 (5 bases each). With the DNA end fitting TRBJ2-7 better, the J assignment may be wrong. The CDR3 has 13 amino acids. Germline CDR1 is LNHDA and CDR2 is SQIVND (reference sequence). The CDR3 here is CASRTGTGNEQYF. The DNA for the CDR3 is TGTGCCAGTAGGACCGGGACGGGGAACGAGCAGTACTTC.

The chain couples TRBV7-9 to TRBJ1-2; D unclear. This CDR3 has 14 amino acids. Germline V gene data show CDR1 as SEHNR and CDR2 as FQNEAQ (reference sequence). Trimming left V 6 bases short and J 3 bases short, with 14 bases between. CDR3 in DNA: TGTGCCAGCAGACGAGAGGCGGACCACTATGGCTACACCTTC. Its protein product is CASRREADHYGYTF.

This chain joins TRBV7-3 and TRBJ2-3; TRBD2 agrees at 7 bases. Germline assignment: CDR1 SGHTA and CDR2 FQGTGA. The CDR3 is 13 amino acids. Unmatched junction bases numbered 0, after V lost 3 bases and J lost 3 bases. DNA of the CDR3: TGTGCCAGCAGCTTCGGGGGGACAGATACGCAGTATTTT. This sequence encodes CASSFGGTDTQYF.

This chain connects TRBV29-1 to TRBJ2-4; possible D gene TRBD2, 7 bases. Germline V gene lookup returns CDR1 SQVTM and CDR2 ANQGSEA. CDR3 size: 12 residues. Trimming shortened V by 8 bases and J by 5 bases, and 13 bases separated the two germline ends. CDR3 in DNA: TGCAGCTCCCGGGGGGCCCAAAACATTCAGTACTTC. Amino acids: CSSRGAQNIQYF.

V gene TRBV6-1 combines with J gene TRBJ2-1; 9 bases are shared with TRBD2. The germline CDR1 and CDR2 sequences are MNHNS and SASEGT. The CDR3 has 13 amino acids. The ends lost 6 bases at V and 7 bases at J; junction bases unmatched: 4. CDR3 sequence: CASRLAGSNEQFF. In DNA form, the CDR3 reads TGTGCCAGCAGGCTAGCGGGGAGTAATGAGCAGTTCTTC.

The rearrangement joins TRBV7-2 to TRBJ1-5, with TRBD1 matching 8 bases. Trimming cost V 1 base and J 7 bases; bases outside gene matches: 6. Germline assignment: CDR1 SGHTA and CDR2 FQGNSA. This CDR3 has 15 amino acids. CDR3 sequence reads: CASSLGAGGGQPQHF. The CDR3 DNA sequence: TGTGCCAGCAGCTTAGGGGCAGGGGGCGGCCAGCCCCAGCATTTT.

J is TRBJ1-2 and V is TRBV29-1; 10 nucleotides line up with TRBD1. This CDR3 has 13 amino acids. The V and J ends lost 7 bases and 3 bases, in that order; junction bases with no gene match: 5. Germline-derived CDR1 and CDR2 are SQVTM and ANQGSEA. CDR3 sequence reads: CSAGDRGDYGYTF. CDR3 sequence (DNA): TGCAGCGCGGGGGACAGGGGAGACTATGGCTACACCTTC.

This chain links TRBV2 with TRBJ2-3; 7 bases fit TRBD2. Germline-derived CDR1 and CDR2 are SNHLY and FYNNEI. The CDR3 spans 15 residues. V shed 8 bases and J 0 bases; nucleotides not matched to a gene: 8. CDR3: CASEGSGVSTDTQYF. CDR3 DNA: TGTGCCAGCGAGGGCAGCGGGGTTAGCACAGATACGCAGTATTTT.

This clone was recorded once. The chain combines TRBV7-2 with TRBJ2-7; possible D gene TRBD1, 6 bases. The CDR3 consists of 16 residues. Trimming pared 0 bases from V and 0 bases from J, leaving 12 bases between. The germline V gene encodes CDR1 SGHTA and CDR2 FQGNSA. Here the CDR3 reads CASSLAGAVSSYEQYF. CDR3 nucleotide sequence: TGTGCCAGCAGCTTAGCGGGGGCCGTGAGCTCCTACGAGCAGTACTTC.

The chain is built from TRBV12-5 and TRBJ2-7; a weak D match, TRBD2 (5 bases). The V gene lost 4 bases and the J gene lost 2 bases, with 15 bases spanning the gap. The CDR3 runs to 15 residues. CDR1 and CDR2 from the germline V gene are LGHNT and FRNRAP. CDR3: CASGSLEGPTYEQYF. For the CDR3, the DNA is TGTGCTAGTGGTTCCCTAGAGGGTCCAACCTACGAGCAGTACTTC. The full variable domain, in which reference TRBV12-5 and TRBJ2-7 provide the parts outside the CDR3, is DARVTQTPRHKVTEMGQEVTMRCQPILGHNTVFWYRQTMMQGLELLAYFRNRAPLDDSGMPKDRFSAEMPDATLATLKIQPSEPRDSAVYFCASGSLEGPTYEQYFGPGTRLTVT.

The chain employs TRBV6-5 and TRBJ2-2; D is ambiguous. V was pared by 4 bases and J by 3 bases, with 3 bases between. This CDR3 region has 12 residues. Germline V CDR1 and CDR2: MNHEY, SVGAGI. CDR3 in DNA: TGTGCCAGCAGTTTTTACACCGGGGAGCTGTTTTTT. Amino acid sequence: CASSFYTGELFF.

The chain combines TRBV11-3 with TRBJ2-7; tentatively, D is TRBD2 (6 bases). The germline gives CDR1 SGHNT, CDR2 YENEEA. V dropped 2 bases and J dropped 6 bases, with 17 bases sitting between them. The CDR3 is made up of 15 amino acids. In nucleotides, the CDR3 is TGTGCCAGCAGCTTAAGCCCGGACGGGGAGGCCGAGCAGTACTTC. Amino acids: CASSLSPDGEAEQYF.

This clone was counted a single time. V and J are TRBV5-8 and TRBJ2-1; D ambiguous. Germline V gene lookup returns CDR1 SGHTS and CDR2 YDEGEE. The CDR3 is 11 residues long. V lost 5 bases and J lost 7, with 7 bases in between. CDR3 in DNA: TGTGCCAGCAGAACCGATAATGAGCAGTTCTTC. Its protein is CASRTDNEQFF.

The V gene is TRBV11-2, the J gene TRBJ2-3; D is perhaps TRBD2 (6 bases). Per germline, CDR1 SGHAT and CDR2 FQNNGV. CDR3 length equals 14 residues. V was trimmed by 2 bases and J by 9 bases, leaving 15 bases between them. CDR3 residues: CASSLNQGGTTQYF. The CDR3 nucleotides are TGTGCCAGCAGCTTAAATCAGGGAGGCACGACGCAGTATTTT.

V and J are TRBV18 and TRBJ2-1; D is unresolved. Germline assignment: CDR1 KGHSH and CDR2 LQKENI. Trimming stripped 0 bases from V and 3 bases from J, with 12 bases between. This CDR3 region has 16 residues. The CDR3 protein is CASSPPSELIYNEQFF. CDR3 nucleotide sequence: TGTGCCAGCTCACCACCGTCAGAGCTTATCTACAATGAGCAGTTCTTC.

The CDR3: CASSLPLTYEQYF. Written as DNA, the CDR3 is TGTGCCAGCAGCTTGCCCCTCACCTACGAGCAGTACTTC. The rearrangement links TRBV11-2 to TRBJ2-7; no firm D call. This CDR3 contains 13 residues. Trimming took 3 bases from V and 2 from J, leaving 8 bases between them. Germline CDR1 SGHAT, CDR2 FQNNGV.

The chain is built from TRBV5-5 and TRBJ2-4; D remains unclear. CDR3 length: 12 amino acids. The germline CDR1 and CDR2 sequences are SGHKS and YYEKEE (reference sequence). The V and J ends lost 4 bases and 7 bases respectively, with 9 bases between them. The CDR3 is CASSLEGNIQYF. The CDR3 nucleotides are TGTGCCAGCAGCCTGGAAGGGAACATTCAGTACTTC.

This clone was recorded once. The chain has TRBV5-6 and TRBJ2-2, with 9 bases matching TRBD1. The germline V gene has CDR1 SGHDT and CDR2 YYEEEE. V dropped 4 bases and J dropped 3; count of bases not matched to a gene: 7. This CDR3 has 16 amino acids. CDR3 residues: CASSPNRGHDTGELFF. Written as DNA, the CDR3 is TGTGCCAGCAGCCCGAACAGGGGGCATGACACCGGGGAGCTGTTTTTT.

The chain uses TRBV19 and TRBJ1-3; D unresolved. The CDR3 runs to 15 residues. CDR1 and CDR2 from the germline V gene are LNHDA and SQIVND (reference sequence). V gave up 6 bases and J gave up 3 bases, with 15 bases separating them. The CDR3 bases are TGTGCCAGTAGAGAATTCCAGACCCTTGGAAACACCATATATTTT. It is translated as CASREFQTLGNTIYF.

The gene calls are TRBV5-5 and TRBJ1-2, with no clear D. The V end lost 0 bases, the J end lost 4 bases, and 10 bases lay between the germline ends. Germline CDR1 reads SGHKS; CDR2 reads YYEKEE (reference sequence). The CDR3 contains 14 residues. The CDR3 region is CASSLAGSGYGYTF. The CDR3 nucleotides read TGTGCCAGCAGCTTGGCGGGGAGCGGCTATGGCTACACCTTC.

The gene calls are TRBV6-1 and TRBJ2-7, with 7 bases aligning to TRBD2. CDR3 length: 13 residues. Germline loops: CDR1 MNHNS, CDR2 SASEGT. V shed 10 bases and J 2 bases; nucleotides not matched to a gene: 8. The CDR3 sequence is CATDRLATYEQYF. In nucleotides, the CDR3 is TGTGCCACCGATAGACTAGCTACCTACGAGCAGTACTTC.

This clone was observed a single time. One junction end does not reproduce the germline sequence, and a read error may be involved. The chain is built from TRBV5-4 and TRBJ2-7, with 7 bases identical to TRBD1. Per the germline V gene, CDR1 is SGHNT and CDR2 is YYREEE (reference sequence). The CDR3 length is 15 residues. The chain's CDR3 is CASSSGTEISYKQYF. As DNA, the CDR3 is TGTGCCAGCAGCTCCGGGACAGAGATCTCCTACAAGCAGTACTTC.

CDR3 sequence reads: CASSTAGGAYEKLFF. The CDR3 coding sequence is TGTGCCAGTAGTACCGCAGGGGGCGCTTATGAAAAACTGTTTTTT. The chain carries TRBV19 and TRBJ1-4; 8 nucleotides align to TRBD1. The CDR3 runs to 15 residues. Germline loops: CDR1 LNHDA, CDR2 SQIVND (reference sequence). After removal of 4 bases from V and 6 bases from J, the junction contained 7 bases not matched to a gene.

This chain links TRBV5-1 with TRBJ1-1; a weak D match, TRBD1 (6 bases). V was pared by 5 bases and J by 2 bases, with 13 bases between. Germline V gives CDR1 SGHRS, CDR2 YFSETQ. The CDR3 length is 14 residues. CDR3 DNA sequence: TGCGCCAGCAGGGGGGACACCTATAACACTGAAGCTTTCTTT. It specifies CASRGDTYNTEAFF. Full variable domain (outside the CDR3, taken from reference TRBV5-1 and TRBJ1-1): KAGVTQTPRYLIKTRGQQVTLSCSPISGHRSVSWYQQTPGQGLQFLFEYFSETQRNKGNFPGRFSGRQFSNSRSEMNVSTLELGDSALYLCASRGDTYNTEAFFGQGTRLTVV.

The CDR3: CASRTMGSNEKLFF. The CDR3 DNA reads as TGTGCCAGCCGAACGATGGGGAGTAATGAAAAACTGTTTTTT. The chain links TRBV6-5 to TRBJ1-4; D is unclear. This CDR3 contains 14 residues. Germline V gene lookup returns CDR1 MNHEY and CDR2 SVGAGI. Trimming took 8 bases from V and 4 from J, leaving 14 bases between them.

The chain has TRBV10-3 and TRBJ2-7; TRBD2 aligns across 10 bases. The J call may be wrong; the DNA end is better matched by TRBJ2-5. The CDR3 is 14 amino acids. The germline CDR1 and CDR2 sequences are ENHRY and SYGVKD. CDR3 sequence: CAISESSSGRTQYF. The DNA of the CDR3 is TGTGCCATCAGTGAGTCCTCTAGCGGGAGGACCCAGTACTTC.